Listed here are 3 T cell receptor beta chains from one sample, sequenced in a study of CD8 T cells in Susac syndrome. When the RNA was reverse transcribed, random hexamers were used with an input of roughly 0.45 to 1 ug. TCRdb processed the immunoSEQ multiplex PCR reads anew with MiXCR; each CDR3 protein has one entry. The sample lists about 200,000 distinct CDR3 sequences; around 93% were seen once. Specimen: CD4+ T cells from PBMCs. The receptors derive from a human donor with multiple sclerosis.

CDR3 DNA: TGCAGCGTCAGCATTGGTAGCCCCAGCAATCAGCCCCAGCATTTT. Its translation: CSVSIGSPSNQPQHF. The chain joins TRBV29-1 to TRBJ1-5; D is unresolved. CDR3 length: 15 amino acids. CDR1 and CDR2 (germline): SQVTM, ANQGSEA. V was trimmed by 6 bases and J by 1 base, leaving 16 bases between them.

The chain links TRBV30 to TRBJ2-1, with D uncertain. This CDR3 contains 11 residues. CDR1 is GTSNPN, CDR2 SVGIG, per germline (reference sequence). V dropped 0 bases and J dropped 9 bases, with 6 bases sitting between them. CDR3 sequence: CAWSVPGEQFF. The CDR3 bases are TGTGCCTGGAGTGTACCGGGTGAGCAGTTCTTC.

This clonotype showed up just a few times. CDR3 DNA: TGTGCCAGCAGCTTAGTGGGAACAGCGGGGGCCGTGGAGCAGTTCTTC. This codes for CASSLVGTAGAVEQFF. V gene TRBV7-2 combines with J gene TRBJ2-1, with TRBD2 matching 8 bases. This CDR3 comprises 16 residues. Germline lookup yields CDR1 SGHTA and CDR2 FQGNSA. V lost 1 base and J lost 10; bases outside the gene matches: 12. Complete variable domain (other parts from reference TRBV7-2 and TRBJ2-1): GAGVSQSPSNKVTEKGKDVELRCDPISGHTALYWYRQSLGQGLEFLIYFQGNSAPDKSGLPSDRFSAERTGGSVSTLTIQRTQQEDSAVYLCASSLVGTAGAVEQFFGPGTRLTVL.